Listed below are T cell receptor beta chains from one sample, sequenced in a study of identical twins' blood T cells. TCRdb passed the 5' RACE reads through MiXCR, listing each CDR3 protein once. The sample carries fewer than 450,000 distinct CDR3 sequences, roughly 31% recorded once. Sequencing used PBMCs. Receptor source: a woman aged 18 to 49 in good health. The CDR3 runs from the conserved cysteine through the conserved F or W. The D gene is left open where the match is weak. A row's size may be missing; if present it is once, few, many or a size class.

d_gene	abundance	v_gene	j_gene	CDR3aa	CDR3nt
.	few	TRBV5-1	TRBJ1-1	CASSLAAGLEAFF	TGCGCCAGCAGCTTGGCCGCGGGTCTTGAAGCTTTCTTT
.	few	TRBV9	TRBJ1-2	CASSDMVGGYTF	TGTGCCAGCAGCGACATGGTCGGTGGCTACACCTTC
TRBD1	few	TRBV29-1	TRBJ1-2	CSAERGGAYTF	TGCAGCGCCGAACGAGGGGGCGCATACACCTTC
TRBD1	few	TRBV3-1	TRBJ2-4	CASSSTEASRTGVNIQYF	TGTGCCAGCAGCTCCACGGAGGCCTCTAGGACAGGGGTGAACATTCAGTACTTC
.	few	TRBV29-1	TRBJ2-7	CSVPTGWGYEQYF	TGCAGCGTACCGACCGGGTGGGGCTACGAGCAGTACTTC
.	once	TRBV7-2	TRBJ1-1	CASRPSVGLMNTEAFF	TGTGCCAGCAGACCGAGCGTGGGGCTTATGAACACTGAAGCTTTCTTT
.	.	TRBV7-9	TRBJ2-2	CVSSHDSGNTGELFF	TGTGTCAGCAGCCACGACAGTGGTAATACCGGGGAGCTGTTTTTT
.	.	TRBV12-3/TRBV12-4	TRBJ1-4	CASSLRVGGNEKLFF	TGTGCCAGCAGTTTGCGGGTCGGAGGGAACGAAAAACTGTTTTTT
.	.	TRBV6-2/TRBV6-3	TRBJ2-2	CASSHRDNTGELFF	TGTGCCAGCAGTCACAGGGATAACACCGGGGAGCTGTTTTTT
.	.	TRBV28	TRBJ1-2	CASSFTQAYDYGYTF	TGTGCCAGCAGTTTTACGCAGGCCTATGACTATGGCTACACCTTC
TRBD1	.	TRBV14	TRBJ1-2	CASSRTGCGHTF	TGTGCCAGCAGCCGGACAGGTTGCGGCCACACCTTC
.	.	TRBV11-2	TRBJ1-1	CASSSGGNTEAFF	TGTGCCAGCAGCTCCGGGGGGAACACTGAAGCTTTCTTT
.	.	TRBV5-1	TRBJ2-2	CATTTGGGTGGELFF	TGCGCCACCACGACAGGTGGCGGAACCGGCGGGGAGCTGTTTTTT
.	.	TRBV19	TRBJ1-2	CASSQVTGIQYGYTF	TGTGCCAGTAGCCAGGTCACGGGTATCCAGTATGGCTACACCTTC
.	.	TRBV29-1	TRBJ1-1	CSVIVGQNTEAFF	TGCAGCGTCATCGTGGGACAGAACACTGAAGCTTTCTTT
TRBD1	many	TRBV5-6	TRBJ1-5	CASSYTGEAQPQHF	TGTGCCAGCAGCTATACAGGGGAGGCTCAGCCCCAGCATTTT
TRBD1	.	TRBV25-1	TRBJ1-5	CTSSDRGYNQPQHF	TGTACCAGCAGCGACAGGGGGTACAATCAGCCCCAGCATTTT
.	.	TRBV19	TRBJ1-5	CASSIGVPGMSNQPQHF	TGTGCCAGTAGTATCGGGGTCCCAGGGATGAGCAATCAGCCCCAGCATTTT
TRBD2	once	TRBV3-1	TRBJ2-1	CASSPFLSSGGNEQLF	TGTGCCAGCAGCCCCTTTTTGTCTAGCGGGGGGAATGAGCAGTTGTTC
.	.	TRBV7-2	TRBJ2-2	CASSLRQSTGELFF	TGTGCCAGCAGCTTAAGACAGAGTACCGGGGAGCTGTTTTTT
TRBD1	few	TRBV7-9	TRBJ1-2	CATETGNYGYTF	TGTGCCACCGAGACAGGGAACTATGGCTACACCTTC
.	.	TRBV12-3/TRBV12-4	TRBJ1-2	CASSFIQGRSDYGYTF	TGTGCCAGCAGTTTCATCCAGGGAAGATCGGACTATGGCTACACCTTC
TRBD1	.	TRBV12-3/TRBV12-4	TRBJ2-1	CASSSGTGIYNEQFF	TGTGCCAGCAGCTCCGGGACAGGGATATACAATGAGCAGTTCTTC
TRBD1	few	TRBV3-1	TRBJ1-3	CASSYLTGAGNTIYF	TGTGCCAGCAGCTATTTGACAGGGGCTGGAAACACCATATATTTT
.	.	TRBV5-1	TRBJ1-1	CASSLGRVIVTEAFF	TGCGCCAGCAGCTTAGGCAGGGTAATAGTCACTGAAGCTTTCTTT
.	many	TRBV6-5	TRBJ2-5	CASSYVETQYF	TGTGCCAGCAGTTACGTTGAGACCCAGTACTTC
TRBD1	.	TRBV20-1	TRBJ1-5	CSALVRETGGIHQPQHF	TGCAGTGCTTTAGTAAGGGAGACAGGGGGTATCCATCAGCCCCAGCATTTT
.	.	TRBV5-1	TRBJ2-1	CASSLAGTGYNEQFF	TGCGCCAGCAGCTTGGCCGGGACGGGCTACAATGAGCAGTTCTTC
TRBD1	.	TRBV13	TRBJ1-5	CASSFGQGRQPQHF	TGTGCCAGCAGCTTCGGACAGGGTAGACAGCCCCAGCATTTT
.	many	TRBV11-2	TRBJ1-1	CASSLVFVGSSTEAFF	TGTGCCAGCAGCTTAGTCTTCGTGGGCAGTTCCACTGAAGCTTTCTTT
.	.	TRBV29-1	TRBJ1-1	CGVVVGGYTEAFF	TGCGGCGTTGTTGTCGGAGGTTACACTGAAGCTTTCTTT
.	.	TRBV10-3	TRBJ2-2	CAISDSATTGELFF	TGTGCCATCAGTGATTCAGCGACTACCGGGGAGCTGTTTTTT
TRBD1	.	TRBV14	TRBJ1-2	CASSQLGTAEYSHYGYTF	TGTGCCAGCAGCCAACTGGGGACAGCCGAATACTCTCACTATGGCTACACCTTC
.	.	TRBV2	TRBJ1-1	CASIRDANYEAFF	TGTGCCAGCATCCGGGACGCTAATTATGAAGCTTTCTTT
TRBD1	.	TRBV20-1	TRBJ1-2	CSVPGQGAYGYTF	TGCAGTGTTCCTGGACAGGGGGCCTATGGCTACACCTTC
.	.	TRBV9	TRBJ2-1	CASSVVPTSFNNEQFF	TGTGCCAGCAGCGTAGTTCCAACCAGCTTCAACAATGAGCAGTTCTTC
.	.	TRBV6-2/TRBV6-3	TRBJ2-7	CASSYYGSWGEQYF	TGTGCCAGCAGTTACTACGGCAGTTGGGGCGAGCAGTACTTC
.	few	TRBV6-6	TRBJ1-5	CASFSRDRPNQPQHF	TGTGCCTCCTTTTCGAGAGACAGACCCAATCAGCCCCAGCATTTT
.	.	TRBV7-6	TRBJ2-1	CASSLQPPIAPYNEQFF	TGTGCCAGCAGCCTTCAGCCCCCCATAGCGCCCTACAATGAGCAGTTCTTC
TRBD1	.	TRBV5-1	TRBJ1-2	CASSSGDSNYGHTF	TGCGCCAGCAGCTCCGGGGACAGCAACTATGGCCACACCTTC
.	.	TRBV20-1	TRBJ1-5	CSARRNSNQPQHF	TGCAGTGCTAGACGGAATAGCAATCAGCCCCAGCATTTT
.	.	TRBV14	TRBJ1-1	CASSLQSNTEAFF	TGTGCCAGCAGCCTCCAGAGTAACACTGAAGCTTTCTTT
.	.	TRBV7-2	TRBJ2-5	CASSLGVSGQETQYF	TGTGCCAGCAGCTTAGGGGTTAGCGGCCAAGAGACCCAGTACTTC
.	few	TRBV12-3/TRBV12-4	TRBJ2-2	CASLAWGELFF	TGTGCCAGCCTAGCCTGGGGGGAGCTGTTTTTT
.	few	TRBV2	TRBJ2-2	CATKRTGTGELFF	TGTGCCACCAAACGAACGGGTACCGGGGAGCTGTTTTTT
.	.	TRBV20-1	TRBJ2-1	CSAGGDSGGEQFF	TGCAGTGCTGGGGGAGACTCCGGCGGTGAGCAGTTCTTC
.	.	TRBV29-1	TRBJ2-1	CSVEGASSYNEQFF	TGCAGCGTTGAAGGGGCTAGCTCCTACAATGAGCAGTTCTTC
.	.	TRBV3-1	TRBJ2-1	CASSHLGSTYNEQFF	TGTGCCAGCAGCCATCTGGGCTCGACCTACAATGAGCAGTTCTTC
.	few	TRBV20-1	TRBJ2-2	CSASRGDGGELFF	TGCAGTGCTAGCAGAGGAGACGGCGGGGAGCTGTTTTTT
.	.	TRBV20-1	TRBJ2-4	CSARVFKNIQYF	TGCAGTGCTAGAGTTTTCAAAAACATTCAGTACTTC
.	.	TRBV15	TRBJ2-7	CATSRQDAHEQYF	TGTGCCACCAGCAGACAGGACGCACACGAGCAGTACTTC